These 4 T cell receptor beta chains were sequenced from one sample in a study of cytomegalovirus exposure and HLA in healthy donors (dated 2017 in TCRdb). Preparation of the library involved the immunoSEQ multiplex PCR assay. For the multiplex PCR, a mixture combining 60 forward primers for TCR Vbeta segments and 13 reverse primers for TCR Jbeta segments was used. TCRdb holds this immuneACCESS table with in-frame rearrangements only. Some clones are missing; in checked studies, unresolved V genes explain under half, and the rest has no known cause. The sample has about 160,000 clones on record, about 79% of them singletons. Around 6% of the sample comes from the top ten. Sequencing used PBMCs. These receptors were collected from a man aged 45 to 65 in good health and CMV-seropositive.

CDR3 in amino acids: CASSGSRSDTQYF. The CDR3 DNA follows: TGTGCCAGCAGCGGTTCTAGGTCAGATACGCAGTATTTT. This sequence joins TRBV7-3 and TRBJ2-3; D call uncertain. V shed 5 bases and J shed 4 bases, with 10 bases lying between them. The CDR3 consists of 13 residues. Germline V gene data show CDR1 as SGHTA and CDR2 as FQGTGA.

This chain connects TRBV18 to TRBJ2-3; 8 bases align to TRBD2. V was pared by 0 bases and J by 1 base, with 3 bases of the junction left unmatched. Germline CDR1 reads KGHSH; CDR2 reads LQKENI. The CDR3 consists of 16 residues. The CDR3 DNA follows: TGTGCCAGCTCACCACCGTGGCGGGAGGGCACAGATACGCAGTATTTT. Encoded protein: CASSPPWREGTDTQYF. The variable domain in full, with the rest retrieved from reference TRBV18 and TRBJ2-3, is NAGVMQNPRHLVRRRGQEARLRCSPMKGHSHVYWYRQLPEEGLKFMVYLQKENIIDESGMPKERFSAEFPKEGPSILRIQQVVRGDSAAYFCASSPPWREGTDTQYFGPGTRLTVL.

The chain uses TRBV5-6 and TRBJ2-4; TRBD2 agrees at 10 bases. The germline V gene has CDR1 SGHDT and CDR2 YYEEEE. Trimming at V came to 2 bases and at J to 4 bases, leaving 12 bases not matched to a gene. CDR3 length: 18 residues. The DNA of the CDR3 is TGTGCCAGCAGCTTTTGGGCTAGCGGGGGCCCTCTAAAAAACATTCAGTACTTC. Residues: CASSFWASGGPLKNIQYF. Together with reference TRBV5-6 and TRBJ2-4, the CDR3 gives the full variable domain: DAGVTQSPTHLIKTRGQQVTLRCSPKSGHDTVSWYQQALGQGPQFIFQYYEEEERQRGNFPDRFSGHQFPNYSSELNVNALLLGDSALYLCASSFWASGGPLKNIQYFGAGTRLSVL.

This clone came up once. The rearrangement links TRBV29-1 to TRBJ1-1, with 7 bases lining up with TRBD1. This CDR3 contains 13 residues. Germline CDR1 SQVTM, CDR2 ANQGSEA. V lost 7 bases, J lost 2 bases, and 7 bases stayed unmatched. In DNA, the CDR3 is TGCAGCGCGAAAGCAGGGGGAAACACTGAAGCTTTCTTT. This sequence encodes CSAKAGGNTEAFF. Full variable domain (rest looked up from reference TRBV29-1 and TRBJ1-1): SAVISQKPSRDICQRGTSLTIQCQVDSQVTMMFWYRQQPGQSLTLIATANQGSEATYESGFVIDKFPISRPNLTFSTLTVSNMSPEDSSIYLCSAKAGGNTEAFFGQGTRLTVV.